A single sample is the source of the 25 T cell receptor beta chains below, sequenced in a study of regulatory T cells in long-lasting Graves disease. To make TCR beta libraries, researchers used iRepertoire HTBI primers and Arm-PCR of CDR3 regions. TCRdb ran MiXCR on the multiplex PCR reads and lists one entry per CDR3 protein. The sample comprises more than 350,000 distinct CDR3 sequences, 14% to 15% of which are singletons, and 16% rests with the top ten. Time point defined: newly diagnosed GD, antithyroid drugs for less than 3 months. PBMC-extracted RNA yielded the TCR library. This sample also appeared in a second study, on T cells in Graves' hyperthyroidism and ophthalmopathy.

The sample consisted of peripheral blood mononuclear cells (PBMCs), taken at new diagnosis, from a patient treated with antithyroid drugs. The receptors come from a woman aged 30 to 39 with Graves disease.

The chain carries TRBV20-1 and TRBJ2-7; D might be TRBD2 (6 bases). The length of the CDR3 is 16 residues. Trimming took off 3 bases at V and 7 bases at J, with 25 bases between the two ends. Per the germline V gene, CDR1 is DFQATT and CDR2 is SNEGSKA (reference sequence). CDR3 sequence (DNA): TGCAGTGCTAGGGATAGCGGTACCGGTGGGGATAGAGAGCAGTACTTC. Protein product: CSARDSGTGGDREQYF.

This clonotype showed up just a few times. The rearrangement uses TRBV6-1 and TRBJ2-1; TRBD2 is a possible D gene (5 bases). Germline assignment: CDR1 MNHNS and CDR2 SASEGT. CDR3 size: 14 residues. Trimming took 2 bases from V and 12 from J, leaving 17 bases between them. DNA for the CDR3: TGTGCCAGCAGTGAAACGGACTGGCCGAGTTTGCAGTTCTTC. Protein: CASSETDWPSLQFF.

This clonotype appeared a few times. This chain links TRBV27 with TRBJ2-3, with 7 bases aligning to TRBD1. This CDR3 spans 14 amino acids. Losses at the gene ends were 7 bases for V and 2 bases for J; bases not matched to a gene: 6. Per the germline V gene, CDR1 is MNHEY and CDR2 is SMNVEV (reference sequence). The CDR3 loop is CASTEDRFTDTQYF. For the CDR3, the DNA is TGTGCCAGCACCGAGGACAGGTTCACAGATACGCAGTATTTT.

The DNA for the CDR3 is TGTGCCTGGAGTGATCCGGGACAAGGACTCTACGAGCAGTACTTC. It translates to CAWSDPGQGLYEQYF. The chain combines TRBV30 with TRBJ2-7; D is possibly TRBD1 (6 bases). The length of the CDR3 is 15 residues. Germline-derived CDR1 and CDR2 are GTSNPN and SVGIG (reference sequence). The germline V and J ends were trimmed by 1 base and 3 bases, with 16 bases remaining between them. Full variable domain (remainder filled in from reference TRBV30 and TRBJ2-7): SQTIHQWPATLVQPVGSPLSLECTVEGTSNPNLYWYRQAAGRGLQLLFYSVGIGQISSEVPQNLSASRPQDRQFILSSKKLLLSDSGFYLCAWSDPGQGLYEQYFGPGTRLTVT.

Turning to this clonotype: A much larger clone lies one base from this, so it may be a read error. This chain joins TRBV6-2 or TRBV6-3 and TRBJ2-7, with D unclear. The V end lost 6 bases, the J end lost 7 bases, and 19 bases lay between the germline ends. This CDR3 comprises 14 residues. The V gene's germline CDR1 is MNHEY and CDR2 SVGEGT. The CDR3 protein is CASRPASSYNEQYF. The CDR3 nucleotides are TGTGCCAGCAGACCCGCCAGCTCCTACAATGAGCAGTACTTC.

This clonotype was picked up a small number of times. The chain links TRBV20-1 to TRBJ2-1, with D unclear. Germline V gives CDR1 DFQATT, CDR2 SNEGSKA (reference sequence). V lost 6 bases and J lost 9, with 12 bases in between. This CDR3 is built from 11 residues. As DNA, the CDR3 is TGCAGTGCGGGCAGCTGGGGTGAGCAGTTCTTC. As protein: CSAGSWGEQFF.

This clonotype was counted at least ten times. The chain links TRBV6-2 or TRBV6-3 to TRBJ2-7; TRBD2 matches at 9 bases. V shed 6 bases and J 5 bases; nucleotides not matched to a gene: 8. Germline values: CDR1 MNHEY, CDR2 SVGEGT. The CDR3 is 14 amino acids. CDR3 bases: TGTGCCAGCAGGGATAGCGGGAGAAGGAACGAGCAGTACTTC. Protein: CASRDSGRRNEQYF.

This clonotype was seen repeatedly, ten times or more. The genes are TRBV5-1 and TRBJ1-1, with D hard to call. The CDR3 is 11 amino acids. V lost 3 bases and J lost 5, with 5 bases in between. CDR1 SGHRS and CDR2 YFSETQ come from the germline V gene. The CDR3 protein is CASSSPTEAFF. The CDR3 nucleotides are TGCGCCAGCAGCTCTCCTACTGAAGCTTTCTTT.

The chain recombines TRBV9 with TRBJ2-2; D might be TRBD2 (6 bases). Germline V CDR1 and CDR2: SGDLS, YYNGEE. This CDR3 is built from 18 residues. Deletions cut 4 bases from V and 2 bases from J, with 21 bases between. The CDR3 DNA sequence: TGTGCCAGCAGCACAGCGAGACTAGTATTTTCCAACACCGGGGAGCTGTTTTTT. Amino acids: CASSTARLVFSNTGELFF.

This clonotype came up once. The genes are TRBV28 and TRBJ2-5; a possible D gene is TRBD2 (5 bases). Between the trimmed V and J ends, which lost 10 bases and 2 bases, there was a span of 14 bases. This CDR3 region has 13 residues. In germline, CDR1 is MDHEN, CDR2 SYDVKM. The chain's CDR3 is CATRPSGQETQYF. In nucleotides, the CDR3 is TGTGCCACCAGACCCAGCGGTCAAGAGACCCAGTACTTC. The variable domain in full, completed from reference TRBV28 and TRBJ2-5, reads DVKVTQSSRYLVKRTGEKVFLECVQDMDHENMFWYRQDPGLGLRLIYFSYDVKMKEKGDIPEGYSVSREKKERFSLILESASTNQTSMYLCATRPSGQETQYFGPGTRLLVL.

This clonotype was observed at least ten times. This rearrangement joins TRBV30 to TRBJ2-1, with a weak D call TRBD2 (7 bases). V lost 5 bases and J 9 bases, leaving 17 bases between the germline ends. This CDR3 comprises 13 residues. Germline V gene sequence: CDR1 GTSNPN, CDR2 SVGIG (reference sequence). CDR3 DNA sequence: TGTGCCTGGGGGGAGGGGGGTCTGAGTGAGCAGTTCTTC. Amino acids: CAWGEGGLSEQFF. Complete variable domain (other parts from reference TRBV30 and TRBJ2-1): SQTIHQWPATLVQPVGSPLSLECTVEGTSNPNLYWYRQAAGRGLQLLFYSVGIGQISSEVPQNLSASRPQDRQFILSSKKLLLSDSGFYLCAWGEGGLSEQFFGPGTRLTVL.

This clonotype was recorded many times. This chain links TRBV20-1 with TRBJ2-3; D is unresolved. The CDR3 contains 14 residues. V was clipped by 1 base and J by 0 bases, with 8 bases between them. Germline CDR1 and CDR2: DFQATT and SNEGSKA (reference sequence). The CDR3 loop is CSARATASTDTQYF. The CDR3 DNA sequence: TGCAGTGCTAGAGCGACGGCTAGCACAGATACGCAGTATTTT.

The chain uses TRBV3-1 and TRBJ2-7; the D call may be TRBD1 or TRBD2 (6 bases each). In germline, CDR1 is LGHDT, CDR2 YNNKEL (reference sequence). The V and J ends lost 4 bases and 2 bases respectively, with 15 bases between them. The CDR3 spans 15 residues. The CDR3 nucleotides read TGTGCCAGCAGCCCCACACTCGGGGGCACCTACGAGCAGTACTTC. Translation gives CASSPTLGGTYEQYF.

This clonotype appeared many times. V gene TRBV7-6 combines with J gene TRBJ2-3, with a weak D call TRBD2 (6 bases). This CDR3 has 13 residues. CDR1 is SGHVS, CDR2 FNYEAQ, per germline. V lost 6 bases and J lost 5, with 12 bases in between. The CDR3 DNA reads TGTGCCAGCAGTCCACTAGCAGTAGATACGCAGTATTTT. This encodes CASSPLAVDTQYF.

This clonotype was recorded a few times. Germline is not matched at one junction end, which may reflect a read error. CDR3 nucleotides: TGTGCCAGCAGTAGACCAGGGTACCACGAGCAGTACTTC. Protein sequence: CASSRPGYHEQYF. This chain joins TRBV4-1 and TRBJ2-7, with a tentative D call TRBD1 (5 bases). This CDR3 spans 13 amino acids. Germline V gene lookup returns CDR1 MGHRA and CDR2 YSYEKL.

Ten or more counts support this clonotype. The rearrangement joins TRBV20-1 to TRBJ2-1; D is possibly TRBD2 (6 bases). V lost 5 bases and J lost 3, with 14 bases in between. This CDR3 spans 14 amino acids. Germline CDR1 reads DFQATT; CDR2 reads SNEGSKA (reference sequence). The CDR3 region has the DNA TGCAGTGCTCCCGGGACTGTAGGCTACAATGAGCAGTTCTTC. It codes for CSAPGTVGYNEQFF.

V usage is TRBV12-3 or TRBV12-4 and J usage is TRBJ1-5; 12 positions match TRBD1. The CDR3 length is 15 residues. Trimming at V came to 6 bases and at J to 6 bases, leaving 6 bases not matched to a gene. In nucleotides, the CDR3 is TGTGCCAGCAGGTCGGGACAGGGGGCGGCTCAGCCCCAGCATTTT. It translates to CASRSGQGAAQPQHF.

The sample holds many counts of this clonotype. V gene TRBV12-3 or TRBV12-4 combines with J gene TRBJ1-2; possible D gene TRBD1, 5 bases. The length of the CDR3 is 13 residues. V was pared by 3 bases and J by 6 bases, with 11 bases between. Here the CDR3 reads CASSFLEGHGYTF. In DNA, the CDR3 is TGTGCCAGCAGTTTCTTGGAGGGGCATGGCTACACCTTC.

There are a few counts of this clonotype. The rearrangement uses TRBV20-1 and TRBJ2-7; TRBD1 is a possible D gene (6 bases). V was clipped by 6 bases and J by 0 bases, with 12 bases between them. The germline CDR1 and CDR2 sequences are DFQATT and SNEGSKA (reference sequence). The CDR3 has 13 residues. Here the CDR3 DNA reads TGCAGTGCAACCCGGGACAACTCCTACGAGCAGTACTTC. It encodes CSATRDNSYEQYF.

This clonotype was seen ten or more times. The chain is built from TRBV5-6 and TRBJ2-3; 8 positions match TRBD2. The CDR3 extends over 15 amino acids. V was pared by 0 bases and J by 6 bases, with 6 bases of the junction left unmatched. Per the germline V gene, CDR1 is SGHDT and CDR2 is YYEEEE. The CDR3 region is CASSLEAGEGDTQYF. CDR3 nucleotides: TGTGCCAGCAGCTTGGAAGCGGGAGAGGGTGATACGCAGTATTTT.

This clonotype was seen repeatedly, ten times or more. The V and J genes are TRBV10-3 and TRBJ2-1; D tentatively fits TRBD1 or TRBD2 (5 bases each). The length of the CDR3 is 16 residues. Looked up from germline, CDR1 is ENHRY and CDR2 is SYGVKD. Trimming took 0 bases from V and 4 from J, leaving 13 bases between them. The chain's CDR3 is CAISESFQGEYNEQFF. The CDR3 DNA is TGTGCCATCAGTGAGTCGTTCCAGGGAGAGTACAATGAGCAGTTCTTC.

This chain joins TRBV15 and TRBJ2-1; D is unresolved. V lost 4 bases and J 11 bases, leaving 15 bases between the germline ends. Germline-derived CDR1 and CDR2 are LNHNV and YYDKDF (reference sequence). The CDR3 totals 13 residues. In nucleotides, the CDR3 is TGTGCCACCAGCAAAGGTTCAAGACCTAAGCAGTTCTTC. Translated: CATSKGSRPKQFF. The variable domain in full, with the rest retrieved from reference TRBV15 and TRBJ2-1, is DAMVIQNPRYQVTQFGKPVTLSCSQTLNHNVMYWYQQKSSQAPKLLFHYYDKDFNNEADTPDNFQSRRPNTSFCFLDIRSPGLGDTAMYLCATSKGSRPKQFFGPGTRLTVL.

The sample holds many counts of this clonotype. This chain links TRBV6-2 or TRBV6-3 with TRBJ2-5, with a tentative D call TRBD1 (6 bases). Germline CDR1 reads MNHEY; CDR2 reads SVGEGT. The CDR3 has 15 amino acids. Trimming removed 5 bases from V and 3 bases from J, with 16 bases in between. For the CDR3, the DNA is TGTGCCAGCAGTCCAAGCTTAACAGGGAAAGAGACCCAGTACTTC. It encodes CASSPSLTGKETQYF.

V gene TRBV20-1 combines with J gene TRBJ1-2; D gene uncertain. This CDR3 has 11 amino acids. V was shortened by 6 bases and J by 8 bases, with 13 bases between the two germline ends. In germline, CDR1 is DFQATT, CDR2 SNEGSKA (reference sequence). This chain's CDR3 is CSAGFQRGYTF. CDR3 sequence (DNA): TGCAGTGCGGGGTTCCAGCGGGGCTACACCTTC.

In its sample, this clonotype was seen many times. The genes are TRBV18 and TRBJ1-4; D gene unclear. The germline V and J ends were trimmed by 3 bases and 8 bases, with 10 bases remaining between them. The CDR3 runs 13 residues. The V gene's germline CDR1 is KGHSH and CDR2 LQKENI. The CDR3 region has the DNA TGTGCCAGCTCACCGGGATGTTGGGAAAAACTGTTTTTT. This gives the protein CASSPGCWEKLFF.